The source of this T cell receptor (beta chain) is a study of shared clonotypes between healthy human individuals. The CDR3 extends over 15 amino acids. V lost 3 bases, J lost 0 bases, and 11 bases lay in between. Looked up from germline, CDR1 is GTSNPN and CDR2 is SVGIG (reference sequence). In the original workflow: For the immunoSEQ data, sequences were junction-only without quality scores, so filtering differed. TCRdb keeps only in-frame clones here, not all; method: immunoSEQ multiplex PCR. The D gene and trimming were derived from the DNA, and the V and J assignments and clone size from that table. The sample lists about 490,000 clones; roughly four fifths were seen once.

Material: PBMCs. The J gene is TRBJ2-2, the V gene TRBV30; the D gene is possibly TRBD2 (6 bases). The receptor was derived from a woman in her forties in good health. Some clones in this sample may be carry-over from other donors' samples. CDR3 DNA sequence: TGTGCCTGGAGCGGAGGGACGGCGAACACCGGGGAGCTGTTTTTT. As protein: CAWSGGTANTGELFF.